The T cell receptor (beta chain) under discussion was sequenced for a study of blood T cell repertoires in COVID-19. Study-wide background: Samples came from the United States, Italy and Spain, spanning acute and convalescent COVID-19. PBMCs, B-cell-depleted T cells, or T cells provided the cDNA or gDNA that made up the material.

This CDR3 contains 13 residues. The V end lost 2 bases, the J end lost 1 base, and 8 bases lay between the germline ends. The germline V gene has CDR1 SQVTM and CDR2 ANQGSEA. In the original workflow: Reference gene primers were amplified, and this amplification served to estimate nucleated cell counts. Profiling relied on immunoSEQ multiplex PCR, and the TCRdb table lists in-frame clones only, not all of them. For V, J and clone size, that table is used; D and trimming come from the DNA. This table holds roughly 300,000 clones, 85% found once. This clone was counted once. J is TRBJ1-1 and V is TRBV29-1, with D perhaps matching TRBD1 (5 bases). Sequencing input: peripheral blood. The receptor was derived from a human donor in a cohort sampled during active COVID-19. CDR3 region: CSVEMGQNTEAFF. CDR3 DNA: TGCAGCGTTGAAATGGGGCAGAACACTGAAGCTTTCTTT.